The sequence of this T cell receptor (beta chain) was determined in a study of blood T cells in healthy people across ages. Study-wide background: There was about one barcoded beta molecule captured by template switching per two T cells.

A second PCR of 7 to 11 cycles used a sample-barcoded 5' primer and a J-beta primer mix. Via MiXCR, TCRdb re-called the 5' RACE reads, giving one row per CDR3 protein. The table lists about 1,400,000 distinct CDR3 sequences, approximately 40% of them singletons. The extraction recovered at least 6 micrograms of total RNA per sample. Study-level findings and limits: TCR beta diversity correlated strongly with naive T cell percentage.

The CDR3 covers 16 residues. CDR1 and CDR2 from the germline V gene are MGHDK and SYGVNS. Losses at the gene ends were 2 bases for V and 7 bases for J; bases not matched to a gene: 11. Points on this clonotype: Its antigen remains unknown.

The specimen was blood. The receptor was isolated from a woman under 30 in good health. The gene calls are TRBV25-1 and TRBJ2-1; 7 nucleotides agree with TRBD2. The CDR3: CASSEDSGGRWNEQFF. CDR3 nucleotides: TGTGCCAGCAGTGAAGATAGCGGCGGGAGATGGAATGAGCAGTTCTTC.